These T cell receptor beta chains were read from a single sample in a study of cytomegalovirus exposure and HLA in healthy donors. Method: immunoSEQ multiplex PCR; TCRdb's copy keeps in-frame clones and lacks some. The sample records about 130,000 clones, around 80% being singletons. The sample consisted of PBMCs. Every receptor here comes from a middle-aged man in good health and CMV-seropositive. CDR3s include the opening cysteine and the closing phenylalanine or tryptophan. D genes are given only for firm matches. Clone size is given for some rows only: seen once, a few or many times, or a class if the clone is expanded.

-,TRBJ2-3,-,TRBV11-3,CASSLRLSTDTQYF,TGTGCCAGCAGCTTACGACTTAGCACAGATACGCAGTATTTT
once,TRBJ2-3,TRBD2,TRBV28,CASSFWEGQTDTQYF,TGTGCCAGCAGTTTTTGGGAGGGCCAAACAGATACGCAGTATTTT
-,TRBJ1-1,-,TRBV27,CASRPWGPTEAFF,TGTGCCAGCAGGCCTTGGGGGCCCACTGAAGCTTTCTTT
-,TRBJ2-7,TRBD2,TRBV18,CASSPGTSGRYEQYF,TGTGCCAGTTCACCTGGGACTAGCGGGAGGTACGAGCAGTACTTC
-,TRBJ2-7,TRBD2,TRBV5-8,CASSSGGAPYEQYF,TGTGCCAGCAGCTCGGGGGGGGCACCCTACGAGCAGTACTTC
-,TRBJ2-7,-,TRBV11-3,CASSGPGQMDYEQYF,TGTGCCAGCAGCGGACCCGGACAGATGGACTACGAGCAGTACTTC
once,TRBJ2-6,TRBD1,TRBV29-1,CSVGTGGPGANVLTF,TGCAGCGTCGGGACAGGTGGACCTGGGGCCAACGTCCTGACTTTC
-,TRBJ1-2,-,TRBV5-1,CASSLKADGYGYTF,TGCGCCAGCAGCTTGAAAGCAGACGGGTATGGCTACACCTTC
-,TRBJ1-4,-,TRBV28,CASSLSGVGEKLFF,TGTGCCAGCAGTTTGTCCGGGGTTGGTGAAAAACTGTTTTTT
-,TRBJ2-7,TRBD2,TRBV7-2,CASSPRPGGYEQYF,TGTGCCAGCAGCCCCCGGCCCGGGGGGTACGAGCAGTACTTC
-,TRBJ2-7,-,TRBV19,CASKVGRSSYEQYF,TGTGCCAGTAAGGTGGGGCGCTCCTCCTACGAGCAGTACTTC
-,TRBJ2-7,-,TRBV7-3,CASSLTSGRTYEQYF,TGTGCCAGCAGCTTAACTAGCGGTAGGACCTACGAGCAGTACTTC
once,TRBJ1-2,-,TRBV2,CTSRNAGNSYGYTF,TGTACCAGCAGGAATGCAGGGAACTCCTATGGCTACACCTTC
-,TRBJ1-4,TRBD1,TRBV6-1,CASRDRGFSNEKLFF,TGTGCCAGCAGGGACAGGGGATTTTCGAATGAAAAACTGTTTTTT
-,TRBJ1-5,TRBD1,TRBV10-2,CASSGQGRYQPQHF,TGCGCCAGCTCTGGACAGGGGCGCTATCAGCCCCAGCATTTT
-,TRBJ2-4,TRBD1,TRBV6-4,CASATGTGNIQYF,TGTGCCAGTGCGACAGGGACGGGGAACATTCAGTACTTC
-,TRBJ2-1,TRBD1,TRBV5-1,CASSFGDSYNEQFF,TGCGCCAGCAGCTTCGGGGACAGTTACAATGAGCAGTTCTTC
-,TRBJ2-7,TRBD2,TRBV30,CAWSARLAGYDEQYF,TGTGCCTGGAGTGCTCGACTAGCGGGATACGACGAGCAGTACTTC
-,TRBJ2-5,TRBD2,TRBV5-5,CASSFGTSYQETQYF,TGTGCCAGCAGCTTCGGGACTAGCTACCAAGAGACCCAGTACTTC
-,TRBJ1-6,-,TRBV10-2,CASSDWDGEAPLHF,TGCGCCAGCAGTGATTGGGACGGGGAGGCACCCCTCCACTTT
-,TRBJ2-1,TRBD2,TRBV7-3,CATGASGHNEQFF,TGTGCCACAGGGGCTAGCGGGCACAATGAGCAGTTCTTC
once,TRBJ2-7,TRBD1,TRBV29-1,CSVTDRTNYEQYF,TGCAGCGTAACGGACAGGACGAACTACGAGCAGTACTTC
-,TRBJ2-2,-,TRBV29-1,CSVETNTNTGELFF,TGCAGCGTTGAAACCAACACGAACACCGGGGAGCTGTTTTTT
-,TRBJ2-2,TRBD2,TRBV6-1,CASILLAGGTGELFF,TGTGCCAGCATATTACTAGCGGGGGGCACCGGGGAGCTGTTTTTT
-,TRBJ2-1,TRBD2,TRBV7-8,CATDRRERSGFEQFF,TGTGCCACCGATCGGCGGGAGAGAAGTGGGTTCGAGCAGTTCTTC
-,TRBJ1-1,-,TRBV27,CASSFYRNTEAFF,TGTGCCAGCAGTTTTTACAGGAACACTGAAGCTTTCTTT
-,TRBJ1-1,-,TRBV2,CASSSGAKDTEAFF,TGTGCCAGCAGTTCAGGGGCGAAGGACACTGAAGCTTTCTTT